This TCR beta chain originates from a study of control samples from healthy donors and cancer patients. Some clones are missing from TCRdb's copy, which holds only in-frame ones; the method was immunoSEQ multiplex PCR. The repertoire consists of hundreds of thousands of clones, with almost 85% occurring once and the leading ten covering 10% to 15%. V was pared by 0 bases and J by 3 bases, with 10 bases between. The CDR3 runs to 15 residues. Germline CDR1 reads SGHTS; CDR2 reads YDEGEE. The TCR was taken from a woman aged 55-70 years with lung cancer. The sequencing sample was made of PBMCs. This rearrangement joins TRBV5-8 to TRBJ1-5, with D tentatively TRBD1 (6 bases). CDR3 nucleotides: TGTGCCAGCAGCTTGGAACAGGGCCCCAATCAGCCCCAGCATTTT. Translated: CASSLEQGPNQPQHF.